The clone carrying this T cell receptor (beta chain) was counted a few times. This record comes from a study of blood T cell repertoires in COVID-19. Whole-study context: The United States, Italy and Spain supplied acute and convalescent COVID-19 samples. The cDNA or gDNA used as material had been derived from T cells, B-cell-depleted T cells, or PBMCs.

In the authors' methods: Nucleated cell counts were estimated from reference gene primer amplification. The method was immunoSEQ multiplex PCR; TCRdb's version includes in-frame clones alone and lacks a portion of them. Clonal size and the V and J genes are those of that table, whereas D and trimming came from the DNA. The sample shows 140,000 to 150,000 clones, 88% of them seen only once. The CDR3 runs 17 residues. The junction had 4 bases not matched to a gene; V was cut back by 2 bases and J by 0 bases. Germline assignment: CDR1 LGHNA and CDR2 YNFKEQ. The sequence was collected from a man between 65 and 85 years old with acute or convalescent COVID-19. The specimen was peripheral blood. The chain employs TRBV4-2 and TRBJ2-3, with 11 bases fitting TRBD2. CDR3 residues: CASSQSASGGSTDTQYF. The CDR3 nucleotides read TGTGCCAGCAGCCAATCGGCTAGCGGGGGGAGCACAGATACGCAGTATTTT.